The 22 T cell receptor beta chains reported below all come from one sample, sequenced in a study of T cell responses to AZD1222 COVID-19 vaccine. Assay: immunoSEQ multiplex PCR; the TCRdb copy retains only in-frame clones and omits some. The profile shows 50,000 to 65,000 clones, around 89% of them singletons. The sequencing here drew on peripheral blood, taken 28 days after the second AZD1222 dose. All receptors derive from an adult who received the AZD1222 COVID-19 vaccine.

V and J are TRBV10-3 and TRBJ1-1, with D possibly being TRBD1 (6 bases). Trimming pared 4 bases from V and 4 bases from J, leaving 22 bases between. The germline V gene has CDR1 ENHRY and CDR2 SYGVKD. The CDR3 sequence is 17 residues long. The CDR3 nucleotides are TGTGCCATCAGTGTACGGGACGTTGAGGGGGGCTCCACTGAAGCTTTCTTT. Translating gives CAISVRDVEGGSTEAFF.

The chain joins TRBV25-1 to TRBJ2-1; 10 bases are shared with TRBD2. This CDR3 region has 14 residues. V lost 5 bases to trimming and J lost 3 bases; unmatched junction nucleotides: 1. The germline gives CDR1 MGHDK, CDR2 SYGVNS. CDR3 sequence: CASSRLAGYNEQFF. CDR3 nucleotides: TGTGCCAGCAGTAGACTAGCGGGCTACAATGAGCAGTTCTTC. Drawing the rest from reference TRBV25-1 and TRBJ2-1, the complete variable domain is EADIYQTPRYLVIGTGKKITLECSQTMGHDKMYWYQQDPGMELHLIHYSYGVNSTEKGDLSSESTVSRIRTEHFPLTLESARPSHTSQYLCASSRLAGYNEQFFGPGTRLTVL.

The chain carries TRBV6-5 and TRBJ2-1; D might be TRBD1 (5 bases). Germline values: CDR1 MNHEY, CDR2 SVGAGI. There are 15 residues in the CDR3. V dropped 4 bases and J dropped 0 bases, with 10 bases sitting between them. The CDR3 reads CASSSTESSYNEQFF. The DNA for the CDR3 is TGTGCCAGCAGTTCGACAGAGAGCTCCTACAATGAGCAGTTCTTC.

This rearrangement joins TRBV6-5 to TRBJ2-5; 9 nucleotides line up with TRBD2. After removal of 10 bases from V and 4 bases from J, the junction contained 13 bases not matched to a gene. The CDR3 runs to 15 residues. Germline loops: CDR1 MNHEY, CDR2 SVGAGI. The CDR3 spells CATRGAGGPGETQYF. The DNA of the CDR3 is TGTGCCACCCGGGGGGCGGGAGGGCCCGGAGAGACCCAGTACTTC.

The V call is TRBV27, the J call TRBJ2-1; 9 nucleotides agree with TRBD2. The ends lost 3 bases at V and 7 bases at J; junction bases unmatched: 1. The CDR3 is 13 amino acids. Per germline, CDR1 MNHEY and CDR2 SMNVEV (reference sequence). Here the CDR3 DNA reads TGTGCCAGCAGTTTGCGGGAGGGAAATGAGCAGTTCTTC. Residues: CASSLREGNEQFF.

The chain couples TRBV11-3 to TRBJ2-1; 8 positions match TRBD2. Germline assignment: CDR1 SGHNT and CDR2 YENEEA. Trimming cost V 0 bases and J 4 bases; bases outside gene matches: 2. The CDR3 loop spans 15 amino acids. CDR3 nucleotides: TGTGCCAGCAGCTTAGATGGACTAGCTTACAATGAGCAGTTCTTC. This sequence encodes CASSLDGLAYNEQFF.

V gene TRBV7-9 combines with J gene TRBJ2-3; 7 bases match TRBD1. CDR3 length: 14 amino acids. With V trimmed by 1 base and J by 8 bases, 6 bases remained unmatched. Looked up from germline, CDR1 is SEHNR and CDR2 is FQNEAQ (reference sequence). CDR3 sequence (DNA): TGTGCCAGCAGCTTAGGAGGGACAGCAGTTACGCAGTATTTT. Its protein is CASSLGGTAVTQYF.

Written as DNA, the CDR3 is TGTGCCAGCAGCCCATCCGGGAACCGGCGGGTAGATACGCAGTATTTT. Protein sequence: CASSPSGNRRVDTQYF. The chain combines TRBV7-9 with TRBJ2-3; TRBD2 might be the D (5 bases). Germline CDR1 reads SEHNR; CDR2 reads FQNEAQ (reference sequence). Trimming cost V 5 bases and J 5 bases, with 20 bases left between them. The CDR3 loop spans 16 amino acids.

This clone appeared a single time. V usage is TRBV27 and J usage is TRBJ2-2; 8 bases map to TRBD1. The CDR3 covers 15 residues. Germline CDR1 and CDR2: MNHEY and SMNVEV (reference sequence). Trimming took 6 bases from V and 4 from J; bases not matched to a gene: 7. CDR3 amino acids: CASSLRGLVTGELFF. The CDR3 DNA follows: TGTGCCAGCAGCCTCAGGGGGCTCGTCACCGGGGAGCTGTTTTTT.

The chain carries TRBV3-1 (or the pseudogene TRBV3-2) and TRBJ2-1, with 12 nucleotides matching TRBD2. Trimming cost V 2 bases and J 8 bases; bases outside gene matches: 4. CDR1 is LGHDT and CDR2 is YNNKEL in the germline V gene (reference sequence). CDR3 size: 15 residues. The CDR3 sequence: CASSQPSGRADEQFF. CDR3 sequence (DNA): TGTGCCAGCAGCCAACCTAGCGGGAGGGCCGATGAGCAGTTCTTC.

V and J are TRBV6-5 and TRBJ1-2; D remains ambiguous. This CDR3 spans 14 amino acids. The V gene lost 6 bases and the J gene lost 3 bases, with 14 bases spanning the gap. Germline loops: CDR1 MNHEY, CDR2 SVGAGI. This chain's CDR3 is CASRQVGQDYGYTF. The CDR3, as DNA: TGTGCCAGCAGACAAGTAGGGCAGGACTATGGCTACACCTTC.

V and J are TRBV5-1 and TRBJ1-5; D might be TRBD1 (6 bases). Trimming pared 4 bases from V and 0 bases from J, leaving 14 bases between. There are 16 residues in the CDR3. Germline V gene sequence: CDR1 SGHRS, CDR2 YFSETQ. DNA for the CDR3: TGCGCCAGCAGCCCGACAGGCTCTTATAGCAATCAGCCCCAGCATTTT. Residues: CASSPTGSYSNQPQHF. The variable domain in full, completed from reference TRBV5-1 and TRBJ1-5, reads KAGVTQTPRYLIKTRGQQVTLSCSPISGHRSVSWYQQTPGQGLQFLFEYFSETQRNKGNFPGRFSGRQFSNSRSEMNVSTLELGDSALYLCASSPTGSYSNQPQHFGDGTRLSIL.

V is TRBV4-2 and J is TRBJ2-7, with 7 bases identical to TRBD2. Germline assignment: CDR1 LGHNA and CDR2 YNFKEQ. The CDR3 is made up of 15 amino acids. The V segment lost 0 bases and the J segment 3 bases; nucleotides outside the gene matches: 5. CDR3 coding DNA: TGTGCCAGCAGCCAAGACCCTAGCGGAGTCTACGAGCAGTACTTC. This codes for CASSQDPSGVYEQYF.

The V and J genes are TRBV21-1 and TRBJ1-3. TRBV21-1 is a recognized pseudogene. The CDR3 runs to 12 residues. The CDR3: CASSAFGDTIYF. The CDR3 nucleotides read TGTGCCAGCAGCGCCTTTGGGGACACCATATATTTT.

This chain joins TRBV7-9 and TRBJ1-3; 11 bases agree with TRBD1. V lost 11 bases, J lost 0 bases, and 9 bases stayed unmatched. This CDR3 is 16 amino acids long. CDR1 is SEHNR, CDR2 FQNEAQ, per germline (reference sequence). The DNA of the CDR3 is TGTGCCTGGACAGGGGGCGAGACGAACTCTGGAAACACCATATATTTT. Translated, it gives CAWTGGETNSGNTIYF.

The chain carries TRBV9 and TRBJ1-1; D gene uncertain. V gave up 4 bases and J gave up 2 bases, with 12 bases separating them. Germline V gene sequence: CDR1 SGDLS, CDR2 YYNGEE. The CDR3 is made up of 14 amino acids. In nucleotides, the CDR3 is TGTGCCAGCAGCCTATTAGACACAAACACTGAAGCTTTCTTT. It yields the protein CASSLLDTNTEAFF.

This clone was detected a few times. The gene calls are TRBV13 and TRBJ1-2; TRBD1 aligns across 8 bases. This CDR3 contains 14 residues. Germline CDR1 is PRHDT and CDR2 is FYEKMQ (reference sequence). With 4 bases clipped from V and 2 bases from J, the junction kept 3 bases outside the gene matches. CDR3 DNA sequence: TGTGCCAGCAGCTCCGACAGGGGCAACTATGGCTACACCTTC. This encodes CASSSDRGNYGYTF.

The V and J genes are TRBV30 and TRBJ1-3; TRBD1 agrees at 7 bases. Germline V CDR1 and CDR2: GTSNPN, SVGIG (reference sequence). The V gene end was trimmed by 0 bases and the J gene end by 0 bases; junction bases not matched to a gene: 2. The length of the CDR3 is 15 residues. CDR3: CAWSVGQPSGNTIYF. CDR3 nucleotide sequence: TGTGCCTGGAGTGTGGGACAGCCCTCTGGAAACACCATATATTTT.

The rearrangement links TRBV27 to TRBJ1-1; D is undetermined. The CDR3 length is 11 residues. Trimming left V 6 bases short and J 5 bases short, with 7 bases between. CDR1 and CDR2 (germline): MNHEY, SMNVEV (reference sequence). CDR3 amino acids: CASSSFTEAFF. DNA for the CDR3: TGTGCCAGCAGCTCATTTACTGAAGCTTTCTTT.

The table lists this clone with a few counts. This chain uses TRBV12-3 or TRBV12-4 with TRBJ2-1; D remains ambiguous. V shed 5 bases and J shed 3 bases, with 5 bases lying between them. CDR3 length: 12 residues. As DNA, the CDR3 is TGTGCCAGCAGTGGGTACTACAATGAGCAGTTCTTC. Translating it yields CASSGYYNEQFF.

This sequence joins TRBV5-6 and TRBJ2-7; D is ambiguous. In germline, CDR1 is SGHDT, CDR2 YYEEEE. The CDR3 has 16 residues. V dropped 1 base and J dropped 3 bases, with 17 bases sitting between them. The CDR3 protein is CASSLYVLAANYEQYF. DNA for the CDR3: TGTGCCAGCAGCTTGTACGTTTTGGCGGCAAACTACGAGCAGTACTTC.

The chain links TRBV10-1 to TRBJ2-2, with 9 positions matching TRBD1. The CDR3 loop spans 15 amino acids. Trimming cost V 5 bases and J 4 bases; bases outside gene matches: 5. Per germline, CDR1 WNHNN and CDR2 SYGVQD (reference sequence). The CDR3: CASSTGGAGTGELFF. In DNA form, the CDR3 reads TGCGCCAGCAGTACAGGGGGCGCGGGCACCGGGGAGCTGTTTTTT.